The 16 T cell receptor beta chains listed next were all sequenced from one sample in a study of T cell responses to AZD1222 COVID-19 vaccine. Repertoires were generated with immunoSEQ multiplex PCR, while TCRdb's copy carries only in-frame clones and drops some. The table includes over 120,000 clones, 85% to 95% detected once. The material sequenced was peripheral blood, taken on day 0 of AZD1222 vaccination. These receptors originate from an adult in good health.

CDR3 in DNA: TGCGCCAGCGCTCTTCTAGCGGGGGAAATTCTGTACTTC. This gives the protein CASALLAGEILYF. The chain has TRBV4-1 and TRBJ2-7; 10 bases are a match to TRBD2. The CDR3 runs to 13 residues. Trimming at V came to 8 bases and at J to 12 bases, leaving 13 bases not matched to a gene. Germline CDR1 reads MGHRA; CDR2 reads YSYEKL.

The chain recombines TRBV14 with TRBJ2-1, with D tentatively TRBD2 (6 bases). Looked up from germline, CDR1 is SGHDN and CDR2 is FVKESK. This CDR3 contains 14 residues. Deletions cut 1 base from V and 12 bases from J, with 16 bases between. CDR3 DNA sequence: TGTGCCAGCAGCCAAGTCCCGTGGGGAGCGGGGCAGTTCTTC. It encodes CASSQVPWGAGQFF. Variable domain in full (rest from reference TRBV14 and TRBJ2-1): EAGVTQFPSHSVIEKGQTVTLRCDPISGHDNLYWYRRVMGKEIKFLLHFVKESKQDESGMPNNRFLAERTGGTYSTLKVQPAELEDSGVYFCASSQVPWGAGQFFGPGTRLTVL.

The DNA of the CDR3 is TGTGCCAGAAGCTATCAGAGGTGGAAGGGACATCAGCCCCAGCATTTT. Protein product: CARSYQRWKGHQPQHF. The V call is TRBV7-5, the J call TRBJ1-5. TRBV7-5 has pseudogene status. The CDR3 totals 16 residues.

The V and J genes are TRBV7-3 and TRBJ1-2, with D perhaps matching TRBD1 (6 bases). Deletions cut 1 base from V and 3 bases from J, with 15 bases between. This CDR3 is built from 16 residues. Per the germline V gene, CDR1 is SGHTA and CDR2 is FQGTGA. The CDR3 DNA is TGTGCCAGCAGCTTAAGTTCCTTGTCAGGGGACTATGGCTACACCTTC. This sequence encodes CASSLSSLSGDYGYTF.

The chain recombines TRBV5-1 with TRBJ1-2; 9 bases are shared with TRBD1. The V gene end was trimmed by 0 bases and the J gene end by 2 bases; junction bases not matched to a gene: 5. The V gene's germline CDR1 is SGHRS and CDR2 YFSETQ. The CDR3 runs to 16 residues. The CDR3 nucleotides read TGCGCCAGCAGCTTGGGAACAGGGGGCTTCAACTATGGCTACACCTTC. This sequence encodes CASSLGTGGFNYGYTF.

The chain couples TRBV7-6 to TRBJ1-2; D is unclear. Germline CDR1 is SGHVS and CDR2 is FNYEAQ. Deletions cut 1 base from V and 2 bases from J, with 8 bases between. The CDR3 consists of 14 residues. CDR3 coding DNA: TGTGCCAGCAGCTTAGAGGCGGGAAACTATGGCTACACCTTC. Its translation is CASSLEAGNYGYTF. The whole variable domain, filled in from reference TRBV7-6 and TRBJ1-2, reads GAGVSQSPRYKVTKRGQDVALRCDPISGHVSLYWYRQALGQGPEFLTYFNYEAQQDKSGLPNDRFSAERPEGSISTLTIQRTEQRDSAMYRCASSLEAGNYGYTFGSGTRLTVV.

The chain uses TRBV11-2 and TRBJ1-5; D gene unclear. There are 13 residues in the CDR3. CDR1 is SGHAT and CDR2 is FQNNGV in the germline V gene. Deletions cut 5 bases from V and 4 bases from J, with 9 bases between. The CDR3 loop reads CASSTGRNQPQHF. The DNA of the CDR3 is TGTGCCAGCAGCACCGGTCGAAATCAGCCCCAGCATTTT.

V is TRBV15 and J is TRBJ2-7; no firm D call. Trimming pared 0 bases from V and 2 bases from J, leaving 11 bases between. Germline loops: CDR1 LNHNV, CDR2 YYDKDF (reference sequence). This CDR3 spans 15 amino acids. The CDR3 loop is CATSRDLGITYEQYF. The CDR3 DNA reads as TGTGCCACCAGCAGAGATCTGGGAATAACCTACGAGCAGTACTTC. Full variable domain (remainder filled in from reference TRBV15 and TRBJ2-7): DAMVIQNPRYQVTQFGKPVTLSCSQTLNHNVMYWYQQKSSQAPKLLFHYYDKDFNNEADTPDNFQSRRPNTSFCFLDIRSPGLGDTAMYLCATSRDLGITYEQYFGPGTRLTVT.

This chain uses TRBV6-5 with TRBJ1-2; D possibly corresponds to TRBD1 (5 bases). The V and J ends lost 7 bases and 3 bases respectively, with 15 bases between them. Germline assignment: CDR1 MNHEY and CDR2 SVGAGI. This CDR3 contains 14 residues. The CDR3 DNA reads as TGTGCCAGCACCCTAAGGCAGGGCTACTATGGCTACACCTTC. Translation: CASTLRQGYYGYTF.

In DNA, the CDR3 is TGCGCCAGCAGCGAGGGGACAGGGCTTCAGCCCCAGCATTTT. It is translated as CASSEGTGLQPQHF. The J gene is TRBJ1-5, the V gene TRBV5-1, with TRBD1 matching 9 bases. The CDR3 totals 14 residues. The germline V gene encodes CDR1 SGHRS and CDR2 YFSETQ. V was pared by 4 bases and J by 6 bases, with 5 bases of the junction left unmatched.

This chain uses TRBV6-4 with TRBJ1-3; D not certain. The germline V gene has CDR1 MRHNA and CDR2 SNTAGT. CDR3 length: 16 residues. Trimming stripped 5 bases from V and 3 bases from J, with 17 bases between. DNA for the CDR3: TGTGCCAGCAGTAAGTGGGCAGGACCGAATGGAAACACCATATATTTT. Its protein product is CASSKWAGPNGNTIYF.

V usage is TRBV4-1 and J usage is TRBJ2-4; possible D gene TRBD2, 5 bases. Germline V gives CDR1 MGHRA, CDR2 YSYEKL. The V gene lost 0 bases and the J gene lost 1 base, with 7 bases spanning the gap. The CDR3 has 15 residues. The DNA for the CDR3 is TGCGCCAGCAGCCAAGATCCGGGGGCCAAAAACATTCAGTACTTC. It translates to CASSQDPGAKNIQYF.

This chain links TRBV5-1 with TRBJ2-1; D not resolved. The V end lost 2 bases, the J end lost 1 base, and 13 bases lay between the germline ends. This CDR3 comprises 16 residues. CDR1 and CDR2 from the germline V gene are SGHRS and YFSETQ. The DNA of the CDR3 is TGCGCCAGCAGCTTAGGGAACAGAGCTTCCTACAATGAGCAGTTCTTC. Amino acids: CASSLGNRASYNEQFF.

CDR3 sequence: CAISLQDSHILGWANVLTF. DNA for the CDR3: TGTGCCATCAGCTTACAGGACTCGCATATTCTTGGGTGGGCCAACGTCCTGACTTTC. The rearrangement joins TRBV10-3 to TRBJ2-6; possibly TRBD1 or TRBD2 for D (5 bases each). Trimming cost V 6 bases and J 5 bases, with 26 bases left between them. Looked up from germline, CDR1 is ENHRY and CDR2 is SYGVKD. This CDR3 region has 19 residues.

The V and J genes are TRBV23-1 and TRBJ1-6; 8 bases line up with TRBD1. TRBV23-1 is an ORF for which the function is uncertain. With 10 bases clipped from V and 7 bases from J, the junction kept 9 bases outside the gene matches. The CDR3 totals 14 residues. The CDR3 DNA follows: TGCGCCACCGACAGGGGCCCCAAAAATTCACCCCTCCACTTT. Its protein is CATDRGPKNSPLHF.

J is TRBJ1-5 and V is TRBV4-2; weak D call: TRBD1 (5 bases). This CDR3 is built from 18 residues. Germline CDR1 and CDR2: LGHNA and YNFKEQ. Between the trimmed V and J ends, which lost 0 bases and 0 bases, there was a span of 15 bases. CDR3 DNA: TGTGCCAGCAGCCAAGATGATAGACAGCCTTATAGCAATCAGCCCCAGCATTTT. Translation: CASSQDDRQPYSNQPQHF.